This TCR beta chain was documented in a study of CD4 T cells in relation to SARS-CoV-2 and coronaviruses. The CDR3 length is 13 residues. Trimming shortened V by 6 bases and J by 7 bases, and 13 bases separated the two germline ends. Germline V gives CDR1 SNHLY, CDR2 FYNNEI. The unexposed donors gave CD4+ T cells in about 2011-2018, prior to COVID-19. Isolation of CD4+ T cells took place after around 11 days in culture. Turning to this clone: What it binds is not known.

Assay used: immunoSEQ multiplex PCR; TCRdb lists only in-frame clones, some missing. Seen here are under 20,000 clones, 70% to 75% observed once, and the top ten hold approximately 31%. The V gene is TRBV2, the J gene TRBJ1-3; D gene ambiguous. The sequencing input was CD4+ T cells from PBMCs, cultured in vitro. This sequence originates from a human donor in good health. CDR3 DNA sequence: TGTGCCAGCAGCAACAATCCAGAGAACACCATATATTTT. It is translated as CASSNNPENTIYF.